In its sample, the clone carrying this T cell receptor (beta chain) was seen a few times. The antigen is undetermined. The sample is drawn from a study of T cell responses to AZD1222 COVID-19 vaccine. Study-level background: Second-dose timings of about 4 or about 12 weeks were pooled.

Some clones are missing from TCRdb's copy, which holds only in-frame ones; the method was immunoSEQ multiplex PCR. This repertoire shows tens of thousands of clones, roughly 84% found once; its top ten account for 15% to 20%. General study findings and limits: Females made up more of the donors, who were largely white British, and clonal diversity may have come out too low. Repertoire samples came only from after the peak T cell response. The span of vaccine-associated CD4 TCRs extended across spike, with dominance at 160-218 and 743-854.

The germline V gene has CDR1 LGHDT and CDR2 YNNKEL (reference sequence). V lost 2 bases and J 0 bases, leaving 8 bases between the germline ends. The CDR3 consists of 16 residues. This clonotype originated in an adult in good health. The chain employs TRBV3-1 (or the pseudogene TRBV3-2) and TRBJ2-6; D is possibly TRBD1 (6 bases). Sequenced here: peripheral blood, sampled on day 0 of AZD1222 vaccination. CDR3 protein: CASSQSDSSGANVLTF. As DNA, the CDR3 is TGTGCCAGCAGCCAATCGGACAGCTCTGGGGCCAACGTCCTGACTTTC.